The clone carrying this TCR beta chain was detected a few times. As yet, its antigen is unknown. V lost 5 bases and J lost 2, with 12 bases in between. The V gene's germline CDR1 is SGHVS and CDR2 FQNEAQ. The CDR3 extends over 14 amino acids. This sample was included in a study of cytomegalovirus exposure and HLA in healthy donors. The study's findings and limits: V- and J-gene trimming in TCR beta was tied to a missense DCLRE1C variant by an analysis performed later.

Primers included in the PCR were 60 Vbeta and 13 Jbeta primers. How the authors handled the data: As a later analysis found, there were about 80 million unique TCR beta chains, of which some 9.9 million were shared. Assay used: immunoSEQ multiplex PCR; TCRdb lists only in-frame clones, some missing. The DNA was the basis for D and trimming; V, J and clone size are from that table. There are 53,000 or so clones in the sample; about 81% occur only once, and approximately 6.3% lies in the top ten. Sequencing input: PBMCs. This sequence originates from a man under 40 in good health and CMV-seropositive. V is TRBV7-8 and J is TRBJ2-5; no clear D gene. CDR3 DNA sequence: TGTGCCAGCAGCCCCACGGTTACTCAAGAGACCCAGTACTTC. It is translated as CASSPTVTQETQYF.